These T cell receptor beta chains were read from a single sample in a study of blood T cell repertoires in COVID-19. The method was immunoSEQ multiplex PCR; TCRdb's version includes in-frame clones alone and lacks a portion of them. The sample contains about 42,000 clones, roughly 92% of which appear only once. The material sequenced was peripheral blood. These receptor sequences come from a man aged 45-65 years with active COVID-19. Both conserved end residues are part of each CDR3. Each record gives: clone size, J gene, V gene, D gene, CDR3 protein, CDR3 DNA. The D gene is left open where the match is weak. Clone size appears in some rows only: once, few, many, or a class for an expanded clone.

>.|TRBJ2-1|TRBV12-3/TRBV12-4|TRBD2
CASSLFGEGEQFF
TGTGCCAGCAGTTTGTTTGGGGAGGGTGAGCAGTTCTTC
>once|TRBJ2-4|TRBV19|TRBD2
CASSREGGAKNIQYF
TGTGCCAGTAGTAGGGAGGGCGGGGCCAAAAACATTCAGTACTTC
>.|TRBJ2-4|TRBV2|TRBD1
CASSERTGADIQYF
TGTGCCAGCAGTGAAAGGACAGGGGCGGACATTCAGTACTTC
>.|TRBJ1-5|TRBV27|TRBD1
CASSDRAHQPQHF
TGTGCCAGCAGTGACAGGGCACATCAGCCCCAGCATTTT
>.|TRBJ1-1|TRBV28|.
CASRSTGEPNTEAFF
TGTGCCAGCAGGTCAACAGGAGAACCGAACACTGAAGCTTTCTTT
>once|TRBJ2-4|TRBV28|TRBD2
CASTHRGGAGKNIQYF
TGTGCCAGCACCCACCGGGGGGGGGCGGGCAAAAACATTCAGTACTTC
>.|TRBJ2-7|TRBV28|.
CASTKPTVPYEQYF
TGTGCCAGCACCAAGCCGACAGTACCCTACGAGCAGTACTTC
>few|TRBJ1-6|TRBV6-5|TRBD1
CASSRQGSSPLHF
TGTGCCAGCAGTCGACAGGGTAGCTCACCCCTCCACTTT
>.|TRBJ2-1|TRBV19|TRBD2
CASSTGTSDEQFF
TGTGCCAGTAGTACCGGGACTAGCGATGAGCAGTTCTTC
>.|TRBJ1-2|TRBV4-2|.
CASSQGSTLYGYTF
TGTGCCAGCAGCCAAGGATCGACTCTCTATGGCTACACCTTC